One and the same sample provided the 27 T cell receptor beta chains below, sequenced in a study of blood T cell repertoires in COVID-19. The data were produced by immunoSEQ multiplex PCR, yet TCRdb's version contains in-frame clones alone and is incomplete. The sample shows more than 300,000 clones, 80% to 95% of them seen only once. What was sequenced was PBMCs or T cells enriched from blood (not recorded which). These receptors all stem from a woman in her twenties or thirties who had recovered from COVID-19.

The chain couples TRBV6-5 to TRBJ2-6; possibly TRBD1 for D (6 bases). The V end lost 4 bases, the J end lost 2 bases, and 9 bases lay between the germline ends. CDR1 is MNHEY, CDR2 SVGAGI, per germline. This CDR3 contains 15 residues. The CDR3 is CASSFTGTGANVLTF. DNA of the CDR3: TGTGCCAGCAGTTTCACAGGGACTGGGGCCAACGTCCTGACTTTC.

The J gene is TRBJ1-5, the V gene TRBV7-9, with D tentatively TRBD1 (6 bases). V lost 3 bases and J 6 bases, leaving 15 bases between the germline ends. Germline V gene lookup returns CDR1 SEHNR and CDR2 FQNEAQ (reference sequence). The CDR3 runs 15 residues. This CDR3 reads CASSLGQGRGQPQHF. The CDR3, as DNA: TGTGCCAGCAGCTTGGGTCAGGGGAGGGGTCAGCCCCAGCATTTT. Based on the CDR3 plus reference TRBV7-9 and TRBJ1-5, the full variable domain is DTGVSQNPRHKITKRGQNVTFRCDPISEHNRLYWYRQTLGQGPEFLTYFQNEAQLEKSRLLSDRFSAERPKGSFSTLEIQRTEQGDSAMYLCASSLGQGRGQPQHFGDGTRLSIL.

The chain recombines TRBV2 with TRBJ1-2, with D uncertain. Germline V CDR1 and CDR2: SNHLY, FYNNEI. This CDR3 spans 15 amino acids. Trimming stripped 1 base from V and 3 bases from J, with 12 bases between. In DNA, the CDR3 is TGTGCCAGCAGTGAAGGGGGAGGGCAGGACTATGGCTACACCTTC. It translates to CASSEGGGQDYGYTF.

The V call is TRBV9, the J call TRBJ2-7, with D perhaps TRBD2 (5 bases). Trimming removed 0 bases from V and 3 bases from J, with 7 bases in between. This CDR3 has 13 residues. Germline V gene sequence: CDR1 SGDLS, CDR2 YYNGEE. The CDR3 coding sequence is TGTGCCAGCAGCGTAGGGGCGGGCTACGAGCAGTACTTC. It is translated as CASSVGAGYEQYF.

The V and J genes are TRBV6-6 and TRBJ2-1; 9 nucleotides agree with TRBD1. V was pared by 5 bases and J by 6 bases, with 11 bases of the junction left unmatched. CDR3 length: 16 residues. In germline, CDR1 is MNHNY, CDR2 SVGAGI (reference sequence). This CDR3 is CASSGGQGIKVNEQFF. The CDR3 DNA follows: TGTGCCAGCAGTGGAGGACAGGGGATAAAGGTCAATGAGCAGTTCTTC.

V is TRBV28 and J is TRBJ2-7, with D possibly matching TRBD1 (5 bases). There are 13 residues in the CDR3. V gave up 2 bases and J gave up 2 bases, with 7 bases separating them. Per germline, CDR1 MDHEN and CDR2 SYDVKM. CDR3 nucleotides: TGTGCCAGCAGTTTAACAGGTGCCTACGAGCAGTACTTC. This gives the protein CASSLTGAYEQYF.

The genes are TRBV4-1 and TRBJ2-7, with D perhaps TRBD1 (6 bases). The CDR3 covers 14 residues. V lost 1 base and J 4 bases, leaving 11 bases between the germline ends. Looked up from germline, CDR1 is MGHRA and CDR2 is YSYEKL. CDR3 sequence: CASSQGRGFYEQYF. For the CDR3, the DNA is TGCGCCAGCAGCCAAGGTAGGGGGTTTTACGAGCAGTACTTC.

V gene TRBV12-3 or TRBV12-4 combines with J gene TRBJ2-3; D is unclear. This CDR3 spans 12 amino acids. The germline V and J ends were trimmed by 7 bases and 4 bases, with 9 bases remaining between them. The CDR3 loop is CASTSRADTQYF. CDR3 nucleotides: TGTGCCAGCACCTCTCGGGCAGATACGCAGTATTTT.

The CDR3, as DNA: TGTGCCAGCTCACCGGGACAGGGCCGCACAGATACGCAGTATTTT. It specifies CASSPGQGRTDTQYF. V usage is TRBV18 and J usage is TRBJ2-3, with 9 bases fitting TRBD1. The V gene's germline CDR1 is KGHSH and CDR2 LQKENI. The V segment lost 3 bases and the J segment 1 base; nucleotides outside the gene matches: 2. The CDR3 is 15 residues long.

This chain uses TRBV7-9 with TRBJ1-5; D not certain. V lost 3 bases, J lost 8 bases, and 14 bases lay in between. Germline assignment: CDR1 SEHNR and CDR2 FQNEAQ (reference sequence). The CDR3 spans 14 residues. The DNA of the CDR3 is TGTGCCAGCAGCTTTGGACGGCAGCGGGAGCCCCAGCATTTT. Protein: CASSFGRQREPQHF.

CDR3 sequence: CASSLRMTDPQHF. CDR3 DNA sequence: TGTGCCAGCAGCTTACGTATGACAGATCCCCAGCATTTT. V usage is TRBV7-2 and J usage is TRBJ1-5; maybe TRBD1 (5 bases). Trimming removed 2 bases from V and 10 bases from J, with 12 bases in between. This CDR3 has 13 amino acids. Germline V gives CDR1 SGHTA, CDR2 FQGNSA.

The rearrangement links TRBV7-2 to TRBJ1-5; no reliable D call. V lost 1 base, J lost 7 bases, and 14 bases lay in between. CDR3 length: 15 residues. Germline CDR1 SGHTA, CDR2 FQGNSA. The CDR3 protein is CASSLGQTRNQPQHF. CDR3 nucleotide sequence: TGTGCCAGCAGCTTAGGGCAGACAAGAAACCAGCCCCAGCATTTT.

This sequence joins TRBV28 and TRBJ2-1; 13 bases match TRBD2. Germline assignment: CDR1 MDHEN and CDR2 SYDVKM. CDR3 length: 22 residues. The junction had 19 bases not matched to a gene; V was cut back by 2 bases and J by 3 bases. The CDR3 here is CASSLRVVYIRTSGSVYNEQFF. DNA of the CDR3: TGTGCCAGCAGTTTAAGGGTTGTGTACATTCGGACTAGCGGGAGCGTCTACAATGAGCAGTTCTTC.

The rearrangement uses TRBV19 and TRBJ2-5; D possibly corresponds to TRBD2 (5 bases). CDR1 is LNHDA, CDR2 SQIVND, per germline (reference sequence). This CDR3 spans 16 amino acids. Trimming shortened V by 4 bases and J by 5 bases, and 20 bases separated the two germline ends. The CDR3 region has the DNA TGTGCCAGTAGTAGGGCAGGCGGGTCTCCGCGGGAGACCCAGTACTTC. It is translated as CASSRAGGSPRETQYF. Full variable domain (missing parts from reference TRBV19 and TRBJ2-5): DGGITQSPKYLFRKEGQNVTLSCEQNLNHDAMYWYRQDPGQGLRLIYYSQIVNDFQKGDIAEGYSVSREKKESFPLTVTSAQKNPTAFYLCASSRAGGSPRETQYFGPGTRLLVL.

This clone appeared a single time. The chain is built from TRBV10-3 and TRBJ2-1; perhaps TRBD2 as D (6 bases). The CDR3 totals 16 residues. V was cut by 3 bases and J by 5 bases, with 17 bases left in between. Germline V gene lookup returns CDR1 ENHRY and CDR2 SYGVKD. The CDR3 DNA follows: TGTGCCATCAGTGAATCGATGGGACTGGGCGACAATGAGCAGTTCTTC. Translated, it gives CAISESMGLGDNEQFF.

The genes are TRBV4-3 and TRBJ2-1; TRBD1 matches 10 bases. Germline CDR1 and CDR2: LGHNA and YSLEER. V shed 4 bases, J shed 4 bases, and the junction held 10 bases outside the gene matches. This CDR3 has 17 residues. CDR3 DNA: TGCGCCAGCAGCCTTACTGCCGGGACAGGGGCGTACAATGAGCAGTTCTTC. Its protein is CASSLTAGTGAYNEQFF.

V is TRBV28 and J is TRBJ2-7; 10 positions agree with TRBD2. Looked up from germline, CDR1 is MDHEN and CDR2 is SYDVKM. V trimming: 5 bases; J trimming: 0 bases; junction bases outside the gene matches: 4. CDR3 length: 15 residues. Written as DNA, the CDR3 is TGTGCCAGCAGTCCGACTAGCGGGTACTCCTACGAGCAGTACTTC. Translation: CASSPTSGYSYEQYF. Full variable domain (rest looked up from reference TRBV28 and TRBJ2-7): DVKVTQSSRYLVKRTGEKVFLECVQDMDHENMFWYRQDPGLGLRLIYFSYDVKMKEKGDIPEGYSVSREKKERFSLILESASTNQTSMYLCASSPTSGYSYEQYFGPGTRLTVT.

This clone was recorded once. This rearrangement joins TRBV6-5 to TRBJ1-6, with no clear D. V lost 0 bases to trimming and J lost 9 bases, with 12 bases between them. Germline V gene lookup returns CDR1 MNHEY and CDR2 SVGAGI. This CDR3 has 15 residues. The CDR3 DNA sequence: TGTGCCAGCAGTTACTCTAATCAGGCCGGTTCACCCCTCCACTTT. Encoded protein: CASSYSNQAGSPLHF.

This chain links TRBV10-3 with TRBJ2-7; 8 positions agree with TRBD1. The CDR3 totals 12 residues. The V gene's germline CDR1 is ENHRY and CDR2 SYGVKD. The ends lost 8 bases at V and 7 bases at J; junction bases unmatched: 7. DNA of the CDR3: TGTGCCATCGGGCAGGGGGCTAGGGAGCAGTACTTC. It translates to CAIGQGAREQYF.

The CDR3, as DNA: TGCGCCAGCAGTGTTTGGAGAGCCGGGGAAGCTTTCTTT. Its translation is CASSVWRAGEAFF. This chain joins TRBV10-1 and TRBJ1-1; no clear D gene. Per germline, CDR1 WNHNN and CDR2 SYGVQD (reference sequence). V was shortened by 4 bases and J by 8 bases, with 14 bases between the two germline ends. The CDR3 contains 13 residues.

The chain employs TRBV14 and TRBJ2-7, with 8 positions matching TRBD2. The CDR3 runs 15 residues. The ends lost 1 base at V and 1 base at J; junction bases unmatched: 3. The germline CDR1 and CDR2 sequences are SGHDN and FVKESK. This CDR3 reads CASSQVGGGSYEQYF. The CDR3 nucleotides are TGTGCCAGCAGCCAAGTCGGGGGGGGATCCTACGAGCAGTACTTC. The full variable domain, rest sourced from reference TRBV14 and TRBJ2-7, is EAGVTQFPSHSVIEKGQTVTLRCDPISGHDNLYWYRRVMGKEIKFLLHFVKESKQDESGMPNNRFLAERTGGTYSTLKVQPAELEDSGVYFCASSQVGGGSYEQYFGPGTRLTVT.

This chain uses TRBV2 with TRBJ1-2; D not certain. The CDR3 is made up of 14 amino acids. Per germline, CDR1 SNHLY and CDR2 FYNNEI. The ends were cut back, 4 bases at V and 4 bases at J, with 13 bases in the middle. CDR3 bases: TGTGCCAGCAGTGGGGCCAGCCCGGTCTATGGCTACACCTTC. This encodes CASSGASPVYGYTF.

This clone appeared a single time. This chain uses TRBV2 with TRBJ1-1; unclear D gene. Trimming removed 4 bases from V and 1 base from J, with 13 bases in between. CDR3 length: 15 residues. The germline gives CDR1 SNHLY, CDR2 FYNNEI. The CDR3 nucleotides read TGTGCCAGCAGTGTATCCGACTTGACGAACACTGAAGCTTTCTTT. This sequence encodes CASSVSDLTNTEAFF.

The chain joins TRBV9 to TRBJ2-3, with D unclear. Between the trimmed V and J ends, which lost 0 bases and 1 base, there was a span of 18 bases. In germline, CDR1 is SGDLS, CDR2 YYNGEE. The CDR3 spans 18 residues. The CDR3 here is CASSVAFSVVPGTDTQYF. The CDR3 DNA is TGTGCCAGCAGCGTAGCTTTCTCGGTGGTTCCGGGCACAGATACGCAGTATTTT.

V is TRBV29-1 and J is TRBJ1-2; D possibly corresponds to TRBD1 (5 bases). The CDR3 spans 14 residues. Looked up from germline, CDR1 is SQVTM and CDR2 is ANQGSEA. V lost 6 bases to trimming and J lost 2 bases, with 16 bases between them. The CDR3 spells CSVAVGVPNYGYTF. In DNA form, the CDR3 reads TGCAGCGTCGCGGTAGGGGTTCCGAACTATGGCTACACCTTC.

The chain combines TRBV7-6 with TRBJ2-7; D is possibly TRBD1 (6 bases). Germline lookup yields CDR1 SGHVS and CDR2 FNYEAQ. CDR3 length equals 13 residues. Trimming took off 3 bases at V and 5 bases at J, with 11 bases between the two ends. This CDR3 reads CASSLGARDEQYF. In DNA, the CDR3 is TGTGCCAGCAGCTTGGGGGCGCGAGACGAGCAGTACTTC.

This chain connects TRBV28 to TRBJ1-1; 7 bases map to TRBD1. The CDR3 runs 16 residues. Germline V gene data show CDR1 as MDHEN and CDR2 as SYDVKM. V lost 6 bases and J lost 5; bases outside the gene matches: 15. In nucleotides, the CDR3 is TGTGCCAGCAGGAAAACCAAACAGGGGAGGCAGACTGAAGCTTTCTTT. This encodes CASRKTKQGRQTEAFF.